Listed below are T cell receptor beta chains from one sample, sequenced in a study of T cells in localized non-small cell lung cancer. Assay: immunoSEQ multiplex PCR; the TCRdb copy retains only in-frame clones and omits some. The data show some 10,000 clones, 70% to 90% seen once. The source material was peripheral blood, sampled before any cancer treatment. The origin of the receptors is a male donor aged 60 or over with stage III lung adenocarcinoma. The CDR3 runs from the conserved cysteine through the conserved F or W. Each record gives: J gene, D gene, V gene, clone size, CDR3 protein, CDR3 DNA. D genes are given only for firm matches. Only part of the rows carry a size: once, few, many, or a class if the clone is expanded.

TRBJ2-7 | TRBD2 | TRBV11-2 | NA | CASSILEALAGGTYEQYF | TGTGCCAGCAGCATACTAGAGGCCTTAGCGGGGGGCACCTACGAGCAGTACTTC
TRBJ2-5 | TRBD1 | TRBV7-3 | NA | CASSPTGVQETQYF | TGTGCCAGCAGCCCGACAGGGGTCCAAGAGACCCAGTACTTC
TRBJ1-4 | NA | TRBV4-2 | NA | CASSQDYRTTNEKLFF | TGTGCCAGCAGCCAAGATTACCGGACAACTAATGAAAAACTGTTTTTT
TRBJ1-1 | NA | TRBV28 | NA | CASILVGTPAFF | TGTGCCAGCATCCTTGTGGGGACACCGGCTTTCTTT
TRBJ2-5 | NA | TRBV5-1 | NA | CASRVTQETQYF | TGCGCCAGCAGAGTTACCCAAGAGACCCAGTACTTC
TRBJ2-5 | NA | TRBV2 | NA | CASSEGETQYF | TGTGCCAGCAGTGAAGGGGAGACCCAGTACTTC
TRBJ1-5 | NA | TRBV6-5 | few | CASSPKYSNQPQHF | TGTGCCAGCAGCCCTAAGTATAGCAATCAGCCCCAGCATTTT
TRBJ1-5 | TRBD1 | TRBV28 | few | CASSKGTEFNQPQHF | TGTGCCAGCAGCAAAGGGACAGAATTTAATCAGCCCCAGCATTTT
TRBJ1-1 | NA | TRBV11-1 | NA | CASSLSGRKTEAFF | TGTGCCAGCAGCTTATCGGGACGGAAGACTGAAGCTTTCTTT
TRBJ2-7 | NA | TRBV6-5 | NA | CASTRDTSSYEQYF | TGTGCCAGCACCCGGGACACCTCCTCCTACGAGCAGTACTTC
TRBJ2-4 | TRBD2 | TRBV28 | NA | CASSSWEGAKNIQYF | TGTGCCAGCAGTTCCTGGGAGGGGGCCAAAAACATTCAGTACTTC
TRBJ1-3 | NA | TRBV28 | NA | CASSSSGGGGGNTIYF | TGTGCCAGCAGTTCCTCCGGGGGAGGGGGTGGAAACACCATATATTTT
TRBJ2-1 | NA | TRBV11-2 | NA | CASSLALVAHNEQFF | TGTGCCAGCAGCTTAGCGTTGGTGGCGCACAATGAGCAGTTCTTC
TRBJ1-1 | NA | TRBV4-1 | few | CASSQDSARGTEAFF | TGCGCCAGCAGCCAAGATAGCGCCAGGGGCACTGAAGCTTTCTTT
TRBJ2-1 | TRBD2 | TRBV18 | NA | CASSPTGTSGYEQFF | TGTGCCAGCTCACCCACCGGGACTAGCGGGTATGAGCAGTTCTTC
TRBJ2-2 | TRBD1 | TRBV6-6 | NA | CASSSRQGSKGELFF | TGTGCCAGCAGTAGCAGACAGGGCTCAAAAGGGGAGCTGTTTTTT
TRBJ2-1 | TRBD1 | TRBV5-1 | NA | CASSLGDRGWNEQFF | TGCGCCAGCAGCTTGGGGGACAGGGGTTGGAATGAGCAGTTCTTC
TRBJ1-1 | NA | TRBV29-1 | once | CSPTRGAGDTEAFF | TGCAGCCCTACCCGAGGAGCGGGGGACACTGAAGCTTTCTTT
TRBJ2-3 | TRBD1 | TRBV28 | NA | CASSLTQGAASTDTQYF | TGTGCCAGCAGTTTAACCCAGGGGGCCGCGAGCACAGATACGCAGTATTTT
TRBJ2-7 | NA | TRBV2 | once | CASIVTDGYEQYF | TGTGCCAGCATTGTGACAGACGGCTACGAGCAGTACTTC
TRBJ1-6 | TRBD1 | TRBV4-1 | NA | CASSQDPPGTAGNSPLHF | TGCGCCAGCAGCCAAGATCCCCCCGGGACAGCGGGAAATTCACCCCTCCACTTT
TRBJ2-7 | NA | TRBV5-1 | NA | CASSLVQGPYEQYF | TGCGCCAGCAGCTTGGTGCAGGGACCCTACGAGCAGTACTTC
TRBJ2-7 | TRBD2 | TRBV27 | NA | CASRIAGGGTYEQYF | TGTGCCAGCAGGATAGCGGGAGGAGGGACCTACGAGCAGTACTTC
TRBJ2-5 | NA | TRBV5-1 | NA | CASSFTNKETQYF | TGCGCCAGCAGCTTTACAAACAAAGAGACCCAGTACTTC
TRBJ2-3 | NA | TRBV19 | NA | CASSRLVGDTQYF | TGTGCCAGTAGTCGACTAGTAGGAGATACGCAGTATTTT
TRBJ2-7 | NA | TRBV5-4 | NA | CASSGNLRGYEQYF | TGTGCCAGCAGCGGAAACCTCAGGGGTTACGAGCAGTACTTC
TRBJ2-7 | TRBD1 | TRBV28 | NA | CASSLDREYEQYF | TGTGCCAGCAGTTTAGACAGGGAGTACGAGCAGTACTTC
TRBJ2-1 | NA | TRBV15 | NA | CATSRDGSPYNEQFF | TGTGCCACCAGCAGAGACGGGAGTCCCTACAATGAGCAGTTCTTC
TRBJ1-2 | NA | TRBV29-1 | NA | CSAGDWGDYGYTF | TGCAGCGCTGGCGACTGGGGCGACTATGGCTACACCTTC
TRBJ2-2 | TRBD2 | TRBV7-6 | few | CASSPGGGGTGELFF | TGTGCCAGCAGCCCCGGGGGGGGAGGCACCGGGGAGCTGTTTTTT
TRBJ2-2 | NA | TRBV9 | once | CASSVVDYQMGTGELFF | TGTGCCAGCAGCGTAGTAGACTACCAAATGGGCACCGGGGAGCTGTTTTTT